These 8 T cell receptor beta chains were sequenced from one sample in a study of siplizumab effects on memory and regulatory T cells. Only in-frame clones appear in the TCRdb table, and some are missing; sequencing was by immunoSEQ multiplex PCR. The table includes about 50,000 clones, 93% detected once. Sequencing was carried out using CD8+ T cells sorted from blood. Every receptor here comes from a human donor in good health.

The chain carries TRBV7-9 and TRBJ2-2; possibly TRBD1 or TRBD2 for D (5 bases each). V lost 8 bases to trimming and J lost 2 bases, with 18 bases between them. Germline assignment: CDR1 SEHNR and CDR2 FQNEAQ (reference sequence). The CDR3 extends over 16 amino acids. The CDR3 DNA follows: TGTGCCAGCTCAGACCGGGACCCACAAAACACCGGGGAGCTGTTTTTT. Its protein is CASSDRDPQNTGELFF.

The chain has TRBV28 and TRBJ2-7; D ambiguous. V shed 3 bases and J shed 5 bases, with 5 bases lying between them. CDR3 length: 11 amino acids. The V gene's germline CDR1 is MDHEN and CDR2 SYDVKM. The CDR3 coding sequence is TGTGCCAGCAGTTTTGGGGACGAGCAGTACTTC. As protein: CASSFGDEQYF.

This rearrangement joins TRBV4-2 to TRBJ2-7; TRBD1 is a possible D gene (6 bases). Per the germline V gene, CDR1 is LGHNA and CDR2 is YNFKEQ. This CDR3 contains 12 residues. Trimming took off 2 bases at V and 5 bases at J, with 7 bases between the two ends. The CDR3 sequence is CASSQRQDEQYF. CDR3 DNA sequence: TGTGCCAGCAGCCAAAGACAGGACGAGCAGTACTTC.

This chain links TRBV11-2 with TRBJ2-3; 12 bases match TRBD2. V lost 7 bases, J lost 4 bases, and 9 bases stayed unmatched. The CDR3 is made up of 16 amino acids. Germline V gene lookup returns CDR1 SGHAT and CDR2 FQNNGV. CDR3 region: CASNIGTSGLSDTQYF. CDR3 bases: TGTGCCAGCAATATAGGGACTAGCGGGCTCTCAGATACGCAGTATTTT.

This chain connects TRBV5-6 to TRBJ2-7, with TRBD2 as a possible D gene (5 bases). V lost 2 bases to trimming and J lost 4 bases, with 7 bases between them. CDR1 and CDR2 (germline): SGHDT, YYEEEE. The CDR3 covers 12 residues. This CDR3 reads CASSFGVYEQYF. The CDR3 bases are TGTGCCAGCAGCTTCGGGGTTTACGAGCAGTACTTC.

This chain uses TRBV11-2 with TRBJ2-1, with D tentatively TRBD2 (6 bases). The CDR3 contains 16 residues. The V end lost 1 base, the J end lost 3 bases, and 13 bases lay between the germline ends. CDR1 and CDR2 (germline): SGHAT, FQNNGV. The CDR3 sequence: CASSLGRADYYNEQFF. The CDR3 coding sequence is TGTGCCAGCAGCTTAGGGAGGGCAGACTACTACAATGAGCAGTTCTTC. Based on the CDR3 plus reference TRBV11-2 and TRBJ2-1, the full variable domain is EAGVAQSPRYKIIEKRQSVAFWCNPISGHATLYWYQQILGQGPKLLIQFQNNGVVDDSQLPKDRFSAERLKGVDSTLKIQPAKLEDSAVYLCASSLGRADYYNEQFFGPGTRLTVL.

In its sample, this clone was seen once. The chain has TRBV15 and TRBJ1-4; maybe TRBD1 (5 bases). The CDR3 length is 15 residues. The V gene lost 0 bases and the J gene lost 8 bases, with 13 bases spanning the gap. Looked up from germline, CDR1 is LNHNV and CDR2 is YYDKDF (reference sequence). The CDR3 sequence is CATSREPQAGEKLFF. The CDR3 DNA sequence: TGTGCCACCAGCAGAGAACCACAGGCGGGAGAAAAACTGTTTTTT.

This chain connects TRBV27 to TRBJ2-1; TRBD2 is a possible D gene (6 bases). V lost 0 bases and J 6 bases, leaving 15 bases between the germline ends. Germline CDR1 MNHEY, CDR2 SMNVEV (reference sequence). This CDR3 is 16 amino acids long. For the CDR3, the DNA is TGTGCCAGCAGTTTATCAGGGACTTTAATTATCAATGAGCAGTTCTTC. Translation: CASSLSGTLIINEQFF.